The entry below describes one TCR beta chain. The data originate from a study of shared clonotypes between healthy human individuals. The CDR3 consists of 14 residues. Germline V gives CDR1 WNHNN, CDR2 SYGVQD (reference sequence). The germline V and J ends were trimmed by 4 bases and 5 bases, with 12 bases remaining between them. The table came from immunoSEQ multiplex PCR; TCRdb's copy has only in-frame clones and leaves some out. In the table there are 600,000 to 750,000 clones, roughly 87% of which are singletons. What was sequenced was memory CD8+ T cells from PBMCs. The sample's subset: CD45RO+ cells pooled with CCR7-negative TemRA cells. This TCR came from a man younger than 35 in good health. Some clones in this sample may be carry-over from other donors' samples. The chain recombines TRBV10-1 with TRBJ1-5; TRBD1 is a possible D gene (6 bases). The DNA of the CDR3 is TGCGCCAGCAGTGGGCAGGGGCGGTATCAGCCCCAGCATTTT. It specifies CASSGQGRYQPQHF.